The 24 T cell receptor beta chains given below trace back to one sample, sequenced in a study of blood T cell repertoires in COVID-19. Method: immunoSEQ multiplex PCR; TCRdb's copy keeps in-frame clones and lacks some. The sample lists more than 85,000 clones; approximately 86% were seen once. What was sequenced was peripheral blood. The receptor source for this set is a man aged 45-60 years with COVID-19, enrolled during active disease.

The chain recombines TRBV30 with TRBJ2-1, with D tentatively TRBD1 (6 bases). From germline, CDR1 is GTSNPN and CDR2 SVGIG (reference sequence). This CDR3 region has 12 residues. V was pared by 5 bases and J by 8 bases, with 13 bases between. In nucleotides, the CDR3 is TGTGCCTGGGACCGGGACACTTATGAGCAGTTCTTC. It is translated as CAWDRDTYEQFF.

V is TRBV7-8 and J is TRBJ2-7, with TRBD1 as a possible D gene (7 bases). Per germline, CDR1 SGHVS and CDR2 FQNEAQ. The CDR3 contains 15 residues. Trimming cost V 5 bases and J 2 bases, with 16 bases left between them. The CDR3 nucleotides are TGTGCCAGCAGCGAACCGCGGGACAGACCCTACGAGCAGTACTTC. Amino acids: CASSEPRDRPYEQYF.

The rearrangement links TRBV12-5 to TRBJ1-5; D is possibly TRBD1 (6 bases). Germline V gene data show CDR1 as LGHNT and CDR2 as FRNRAP. Deletions cut 2 bases from V and 7 bases from J, with 12 bases between. The CDR3 contains 14 residues. As DNA, the CDR3 is TGTGCTAGTGGTTTGTCGGGGGGCGGACAGCCCCAGCATTTT. This encodes CASGLSGGGQPQHF.

The rearrangement links TRBV11-3 to TRBJ2-3; 8 bases fit TRBD1. This CDR3 spans 14 amino acids. Germline trimming cut 5 bases from V and 6 bases from J; bases unmatched to any gene: 7. Germline lookup yields CDR1 SGHNT and CDR2 YENEEA. CDR3 protein: CASSPGQGQDTQYF. The CDR3 bases are TGTGCCAGCAGCCCCGGACAGGGACAGGATACGCAGTATTTT.

The gene calls are TRBV18 and TRBJ2-7, with TRBD1 matching 7 bases. V lost 3 bases and J lost 4; bases outside the gene matches: 6. CDR1 is KGHSH, CDR2 LQKENI, per germline. This CDR3 comprises 14 residues. The CDR3 sequence: CASSPRTGAYEQYF. Written as DNA, the CDR3 is TGTGCCAGCTCACCTCGGACAGGAGCTTACGAGCAGTACTTC.

The chain is built from TRBV25-1 and TRBJ1-3; 8 nucleotides line up with TRBD1. Germline V gene data show CDR1 as MGHDK and CDR2 as SYGVNS. V shed 1 base and J 0 bases; nucleotides not matched to a gene: 5. CDR3 length: 17 residues. CDR3 amino acids: CASSESPGQASGNTIYF. CDR3 coding DNA: TGTGCCAGCAGTGAATCGCCGGGACAGGCCTCTGGAAACACCATATATTTT.

The rearrangement joins TRBV6-5 to TRBJ2-7; TRBD1 matches 8 bases. Per the germline V gene, CDR1 is MNHEY and CDR2 is SVGAGI. The CDR3 extends over 12 amino acids. The junction had 4 bases not matched to a gene; V was cut back by 6 bases and J by 6 bases. CDR3 amino acids: CASSQGAGEQYF. CDR3 nucleotide sequence: TGTGCCAGCAGCCAGGGGGCCGGCGAGCAGTACTTC.

This chain links TRBV11-3 with TRBJ2-1; 7 bases are shared with TRBD1. V shed 6 bases, J shed 3 bases, and the junction held 11 bases outside the gene matches. From germline, CDR1 is SGHNT and CDR2 YENEEA. The CDR3 has 16 amino acids. The CDR3 region is CASRHDRGQFYNEQFF. CDR3 bases: TGTGCCAGCAGGCACGATAGGGGACAGTTCTACAATGAGCAGTTCTTC.

The chain couples TRBV7-9 to TRBJ2-1; no reliable D call. Germline lookup yields CDR1 SEHNR and CDR2 FQNEAQ (reference sequence). The CDR3 spans 14 residues. V lost 5 bases and J lost 2, with 10 bases in between. CDR3 protein: CASSPSAAYNEQFF. The CDR3 DNA reads as TGTGCCAGCAGCCCGTCGGCGGCCTACAATGAGCAGTTCTTC.

The chain links TRBV7-9 to TRBJ2-2, with a tentative D call TRBD1 (6 bases). CDR1 is SEHNR, CDR2 FQNEAQ, per germline (reference sequence). Deletions cut 3 bases from V and 6 bases from J, with 14 bases between. There are 15 residues in the CDR3. The CDR3 here is CASSFITGLPGELFF. Here the CDR3 DNA reads TGTGCCAGCAGCTTCATAACAGGGTTACCCGGGGAGCTGTTTTTT. The full variable domain, with the rest looked up from reference TRBV7-9 and TRBJ2-2, is DTGVSQNPRHKITKRGQNVTFRCDPISEHNRLYWYRQTLGQGPEFLTYFQNEAQLEKSRLLSDRFSAERPKGSFSTLEIQRTEQGDSAMYLCASSFITGLPGELFFGEGSRLTVL.

V is TRBV28 and J is TRBJ1-5, with a weak D call TRBD1 (5 bases). The CDR3 spans 14 residues. Trimming left V 7 bases short and J 2 bases short, with 12 bases between. CDR1 MDHEN and CDR2 SYDVKM come from the germline V gene. CDR3 bases: TGTGCCAGCACCGGACATTTTGGCAATCAGCCCCAGCATTTT. This sequence encodes CASTGHFGNQPQHF.

V usage is TRBV5-1 and J usage is TRBJ1-2; 8 nucleotides line up with TRBD1. The CDR3 runs 13 residues. Losses at the gene ends were 4 bases for V and 7 bases for J; bases not matched to a gene: 6. CDR1 is SGHRS, CDR2 YFSETQ, per germline. The CDR3 here is CASSTDRVGGYTF. DNA of the CDR3: TGCGCCAGCAGCACGGACAGGGTGGGTGGCTACACCTTC.

The gene calls are TRBV4-1 and TRBJ2-2; the D gene is possibly TRBD2 (5 bases). The V end lost 4 bases, the J end lost 8 bases, and 11 bases lay between the germline ends. Germline loops: CDR1 MGHRA, CDR2 YSYEKL. The CDR3 spans 13 residues. The CDR3 bases are TGCGCCAGCAGCCCGCCGGGGATTGGGGAGCTGTTTTTT. Amino acid sequence: CASSPPGIGELFF.

J is TRBJ1-1 and V is TRBV3-1 (or the pseudogene TRBV3-2), with TRBD1 matching 8 bases. Germline assignment: CDR1 LGHDT and CDR2 YNNKEL (reference sequence). The CDR3 has 14 residues. The V and J ends lost 4 bases and 3 bases, in that order; junction bases with no gene match: 4. The CDR3 nucleotides read TGTGCCAGCAGCCGACAGGGGTTAGACACTGAAGCTTTCTTT. Its translation is CASSRQGLDTEAFF.

This clone has only one observation. The chain joins TRBV5-4 to TRBJ2-6, with D maybe TRBD2 (5 bases). The CDR3 is 15 residues long. The V gene lost 4 bases and the J gene lost 4 bases, with 12 bases spanning the gap. The germline V gene has CDR1 SGHNT and CDR2 YYREEE (reference sequence). In DNA, the CDR3 is TGTGCCAGCAGCACCTCGGGGTCAGGGGCCAACGTCCTGACTTTC. This sequence encodes CASSTSGSGANVLTF.

The CDR3 nucleotides read TGTGCCAGCAGCCAAGGGGGGGTGACCCAAGAGACCCAGTACTTC. Its translation is CASSQGGVTQETQYF. The chain uses TRBV3-1 (or the pseudogene TRBV3-2) and TRBJ2-5, with D possibly being TRBD2 (6 bases). This CDR3 has 15 amino acids. Trimming stripped 1 base from V and 1 base from J, with 10 bases between. Germline CDR1 LGHDT, CDR2 YNNKEL (reference sequence).

This CDR3 is CASRSRDREVGGEQYF. The DNA of the CDR3 is TGTGCCAGCAGATCTAGGGACAGGGAGGTTGGGGGCGAGCAGTACTTC. The chain recombines TRBV27 with TRBJ2-7; TRBD1 aligns across 9 bases. Trimming at V came to 6 bases and at J to 6 bases, leaving 15 bases not matched to a gene. This CDR3 has 16 residues. Germline loops: CDR1 MNHEY, CDR2 SMNVEV (reference sequence).

The V call is TRBV29-1, the J call TRBJ2-5; D unclear. Germline values: CDR1 SQVTM, CDR2 ANQGSEA. V was cut by 3 bases and J by 2 bases, with 10 bases left in between. This CDR3 spans 13 amino acids. This CDR3 reads CSVDSGFQETQYF. CDR3 nucleotide sequence: TGCAGCGTTGATTCTGGCTTTCAAGAGACCCAGTACTTC.

V usage is TRBV4-2 and J usage is TRBJ1-6; 10 nucleotides match TRBD1. Per germline, CDR1 LGHNA and CDR2 YNFKEQ. J lost 4 bases, V lost 3 bases, and 6 bases had no gene match. The CDR3 contains 17 residues. The CDR3 protein is CASSQKGQGTYNSPLHF. For the CDR3, the DNA is TGTGCCAGCAGCCAGAAGGGACAGGGGACTTATAATTCACCCCTCCACTTT.

The chain combines TRBV5-6 with TRBJ1-5; the match to TRBD1 covers 9 bases. V trimming: 5 bases; J trimming: 2 bases; junction bases outside the gene matches: 8. Germline assignment: CDR1 SGHDT and CDR2 YYEEEE. This CDR3 has 16 amino acids. In nucleotides, the CDR3 is TGTGCCAGCAGGAGGACAGGGGACGGGCGCAATCAGCCCCAGCATTTT. The encoded protein is CASRRTGDGRNQPQHF.

The chain has TRBV6-6 and TRBJ2-1, with D unresolved. Germline CDR1 and CDR2: MNHNY and SVGAGI (reference sequence). Trimming removed 5 bases at V and 0 bases at J, with 11 bases between. The CDR3 spans 15 residues. The chain's CDR3 is CASSPGPSSYNEQFF. CDR3 DNA sequence: TGTGCCAGCAGTCCGGGTCCGAGCTCCTACAATGAGCAGTTCTTC.

The CDR3 protein is CASSVPQGENTEAFF. The CDR3 nucleotides read TGTGCCAGCAGCGTACCACAGGGGGAGAACACTGAAGCTTTCTTT. The chain joins TRBV9 to TRBJ1-1; 8 bases match TRBD1. V shed 1 base, J shed 1 base, and the junction held 3 bases outside the gene matches. This CDR3 is 15 amino acids long. Germline V gene sequence: CDR1 SGDLS, CDR2 YYNGEE.

The chain links TRBV7-2 to TRBJ1-5; a weak D match, TRBD1 (5 bases). This CDR3 is built from 14 residues. Germline V gives CDR1 SGHTA, CDR2 FQGNSA. Trimming left V 5 bases short and J 4 bases short, with 12 bases between. CDR3 loop: CASSLGAGNQPQHF. The CDR3 DNA reads TGTGCCAGCAGCCTAGGGGCAGGGAATCAGCCCCAGCATTTT.

The chain joins TRBV27 to TRBJ1-6; possible D gene TRBD1, 5 bases. Per the germline V gene, CDR1 is MNHEY and CDR2 is SMNVEV (reference sequence). V shed 8 bases and J shed 11 bases, with 16 bases lying between them. The CDR3 is 13 residues long. CDR3 region: CASRGRGRTPLHF. In nucleotides, the CDR3 is TGTGCCAGCCGAGGGCGGGGGAGGACACCCCTCCACTTT.